These T cell receptor beta chains were read from a single sample in a study of blood T cell repertoires in COVID-19. The protocol was immunoSEQ multiplex PCR, while the TCRdb copy is restricted to in-frame clones and leaves out a portion. The sample contains about 34,000 clones, 81% of which appear only once. The sequencing input was peripheral blood. These receptor sequences come from a man aged 70-80 years with COVID-19, enrolled during active disease. Both conserved end residues are part of each CDR3. A D gene is named only where the DNA matches it firmly. The listing skips clone size in some rows; elsewhere it reads once, few, many or a size class.

CDR3nt	CDR3aa	v_gene	d_gene	j_gene	abundance
TGTGCCAGCAGTTCGGGAGACTCTAACTATGGCTACACCTTC	CASSSGDSNYGYTF	TRBV6-5	NA	TRBJ1-2	NA
TGTGCCAGCCACTCCGGGACACCTTATGGCTACACCTTC	CASHSGTPYGYTF	TRBV19	NA	TRBJ1-2	NA
TGTGCCAGCAGCCCAATTCTAGGCTCCTCCTACAATGAGCAGTTCTTC	CASSPILGSSYNEQFF	TRBV13	NA	TRBJ2-1	NA
TGTGCCAGCAGGCGCGGAGGCGGGGAGCTGTTTTTT	CASRRGGGELFF	TRBV3-1/TRBV3-2	NA	TRBJ2-2	NA
TGTGCCAGCAGCGTGGCAGGGGTTGGTGGAAACACCATATATTTT	CASSVAGVGGNTIYF	TRBV28	NA	TRBJ1-3	NA
TGTGCCAGCAGCGCCTCCGGGACAGCCTCCTACGAGCAGTACTTC	CASSASGTASYEQYF	TRBV9	TRBD1	TRBJ2-7	few
TGTGCCAGCAGTCAGACAGACTTATATGGCTACACCTTC	CASSQTDLYGYTF	TRBV6-5	NA	TRBJ1-2	NA
TGCGCCAGCAGCCAAGTGGCTCGGGAGCTTTACAATGAGCAGTTCTTC	CASSQVARELYNEQFF	TRBV4-1	NA	TRBJ2-1	NA
TGTGCCAGCAGCCAAGATTCTGCTCGAGCGCTCTACGAGCAGTACTTC	CASSQDSARALYEQYF	TRBV3-1/TRBV3-2	NA	TRBJ2-7	NA
TGTGCCAGCAGTTCGGTACTAGCGGGAGAGGGTGAGCAGTTCTTC	CASSSVLAGEGEQFF	TRBV6-5	TRBD2	TRBJ2-1	NA
TGTGCTAGTGGTTTGGAGAGCAACACTGAAGCTTTCTTT	CASGLESNTEAFF	TRBV12-5	NA	TRBJ1-1	NA
TGTGCCAGTCAGGGGCTCCGGAGCTCCTATAATTCACCCCTCCACTTT	CASQGLRSSYNSPLHF	TRBV19	NA	TRBJ1-6	NA
TGTGCCATCAGTGAGTCGCTCAGGGTCTACGAGCAGTACTTC	CAISESLRVYEQYF	TRBV10-3	NA	TRBJ2-7	NA
TGTGCCAGCACCCCCGGACAGGTCAACTATGGCTACACCTTC	CASTPGQVNYGYTF	TRBV6-5	TRBD1	TRBJ1-2	NA
TGTGCCAGCAGCCAAGGACTAGCTGCCTTCACCGGGGAGCTGTTTTTT	CASSQGLAAFTGELFF	TRBV7-2	TRBD2	TRBJ2-2	NA
TGCGCCAGCAGCTTAGCAGGGGTCCTCTATGGCTACACCTTC	CASSLAGVLYGYTF	TRBV5-1	NA	TRBJ1-2	NA
TGTGCCACCAGCAGAGGTTACGCGGGAGGGGACAATGAGCAGTTCTTC	CATSRGYAGGDNEQFF	TRBV15	TRBD2	TRBJ2-1	NA
TGTGCCAGCAGTTCAGGGTACCCCGGGGCCAACGTCCTGACTTTC	CASSSGYPGANVLTF	TRBV5-4	NA	TRBJ2-6	NA
TGCGCCAGCAGCCCGACTAGCGGGATTTACGAGCAGTACTTC	CASSPTSGIYEQYF	TRBV5-1	TRBD2	TRBJ2-7	NA
TGTGCCACCAGTGAGAGAGGGGGCAGGCCGAACACCGGGGAGCTGTTTTTT	CATSERGGRPNTGELFF	TRBV24-1	TRBD1	TRBJ2-2	NA
TGCAGCGTTGGGGGACAGGGAAAAAACATTCAGTACTTC	CSVGGQGKNIQYF	TRBV29-1	TRBD1	TRBJ2-4	NA
TGTGCCAGCAGCTTTAACAGGTTGGGGGGGTGGCCCCAGCATTTT	CASSFNRLGGWPQHF	TRBV6-5	NA	TRBJ1-5	NA
TGTGCCAGCAGCTTCCAGACAGGGGGTGGGGAGACCCAGTACTTC	CASSFQTGGGETQYF	TRBV7-2	TRBD1	TRBJ2-5	NA
TGTGCCAGCAGGAGGCACCCCTACGAGCAGTACTTC	CASRRHPYEQYF	TRBV11-2	NA	TRBJ2-7	few
TGTGCCAGCAGCCAGGGACAGGGGAATCAGCCCCAGCATTTT	CASSQGQGNQPQHF	TRBV5-5	TRBD1	TRBJ1-5	few
TGTGCCAGCTCACCCGGCGGGACAGGGTCGTACGAGCAGTACTTC	CASSPGGTGSYEQYF	TRBV18	TRBD1	TRBJ2-7	once